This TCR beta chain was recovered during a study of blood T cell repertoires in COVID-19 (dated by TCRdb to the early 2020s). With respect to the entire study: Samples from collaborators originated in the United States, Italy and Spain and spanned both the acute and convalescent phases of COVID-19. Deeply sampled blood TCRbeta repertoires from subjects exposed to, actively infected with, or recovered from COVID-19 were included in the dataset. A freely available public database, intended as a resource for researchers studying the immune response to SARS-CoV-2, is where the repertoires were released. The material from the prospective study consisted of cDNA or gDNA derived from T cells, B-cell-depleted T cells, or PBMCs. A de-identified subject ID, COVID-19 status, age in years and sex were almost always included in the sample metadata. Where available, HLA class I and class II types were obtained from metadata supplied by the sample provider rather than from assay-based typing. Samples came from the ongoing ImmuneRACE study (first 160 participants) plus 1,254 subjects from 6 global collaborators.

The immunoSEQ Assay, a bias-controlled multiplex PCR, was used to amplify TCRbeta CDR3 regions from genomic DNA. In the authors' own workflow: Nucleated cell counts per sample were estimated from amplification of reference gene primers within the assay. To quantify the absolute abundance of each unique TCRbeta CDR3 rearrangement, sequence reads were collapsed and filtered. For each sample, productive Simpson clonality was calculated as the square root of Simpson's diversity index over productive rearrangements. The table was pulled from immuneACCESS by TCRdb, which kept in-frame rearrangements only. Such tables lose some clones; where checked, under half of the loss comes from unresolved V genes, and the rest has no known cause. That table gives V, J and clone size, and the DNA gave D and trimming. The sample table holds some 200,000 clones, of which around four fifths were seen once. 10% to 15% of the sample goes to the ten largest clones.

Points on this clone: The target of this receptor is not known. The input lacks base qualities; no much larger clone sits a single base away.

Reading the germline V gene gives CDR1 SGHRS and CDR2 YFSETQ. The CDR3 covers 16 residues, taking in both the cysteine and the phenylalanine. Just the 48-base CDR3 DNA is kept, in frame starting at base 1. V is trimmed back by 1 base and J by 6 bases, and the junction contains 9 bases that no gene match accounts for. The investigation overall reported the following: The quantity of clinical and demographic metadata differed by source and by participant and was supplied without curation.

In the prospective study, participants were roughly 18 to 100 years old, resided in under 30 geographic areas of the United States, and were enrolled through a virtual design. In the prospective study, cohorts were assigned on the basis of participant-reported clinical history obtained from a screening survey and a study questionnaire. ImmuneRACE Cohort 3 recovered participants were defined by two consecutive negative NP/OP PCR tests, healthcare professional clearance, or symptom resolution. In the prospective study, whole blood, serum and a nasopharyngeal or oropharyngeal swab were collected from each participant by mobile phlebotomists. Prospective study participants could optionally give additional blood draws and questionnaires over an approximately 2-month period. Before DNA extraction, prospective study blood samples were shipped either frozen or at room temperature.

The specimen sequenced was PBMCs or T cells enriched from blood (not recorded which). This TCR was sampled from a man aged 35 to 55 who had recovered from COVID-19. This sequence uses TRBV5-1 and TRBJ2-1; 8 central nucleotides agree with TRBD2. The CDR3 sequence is CASSLYFAGGPNEQFF. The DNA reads TGCGCCAGCAGCTTGTATTTTGCGGGAGGTCCCAATGAGCAGTTCTTC.